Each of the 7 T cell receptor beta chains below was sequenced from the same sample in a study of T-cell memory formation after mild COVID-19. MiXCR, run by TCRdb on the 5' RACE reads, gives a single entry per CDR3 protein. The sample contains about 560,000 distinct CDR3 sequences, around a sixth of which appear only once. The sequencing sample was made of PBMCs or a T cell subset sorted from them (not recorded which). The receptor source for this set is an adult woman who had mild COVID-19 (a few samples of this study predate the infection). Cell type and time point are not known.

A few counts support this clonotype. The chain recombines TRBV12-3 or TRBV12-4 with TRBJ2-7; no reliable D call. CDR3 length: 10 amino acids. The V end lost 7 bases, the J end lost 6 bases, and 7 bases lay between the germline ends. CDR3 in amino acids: CASMRREQYF. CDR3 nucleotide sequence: TGTGCCAGCATGCGCCGCGAGCAGTACTTC.

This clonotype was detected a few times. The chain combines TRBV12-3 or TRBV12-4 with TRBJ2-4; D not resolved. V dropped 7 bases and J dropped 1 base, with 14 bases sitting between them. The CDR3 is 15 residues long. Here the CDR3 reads CASTPVGLAKNIQYF. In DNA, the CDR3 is TGTGCCAGCACTCCGGTGGGTTTGGCCAAAAACATTCAGTACTTC.

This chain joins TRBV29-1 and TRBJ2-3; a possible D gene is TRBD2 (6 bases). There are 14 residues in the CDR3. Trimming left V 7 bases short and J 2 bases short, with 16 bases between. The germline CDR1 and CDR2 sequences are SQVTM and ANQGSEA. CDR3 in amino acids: CSGAPGGVTDTQYF. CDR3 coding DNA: TGCAGCGGAGCCCCTGGAGGGGTCACAGATACGCAGTATTTT.

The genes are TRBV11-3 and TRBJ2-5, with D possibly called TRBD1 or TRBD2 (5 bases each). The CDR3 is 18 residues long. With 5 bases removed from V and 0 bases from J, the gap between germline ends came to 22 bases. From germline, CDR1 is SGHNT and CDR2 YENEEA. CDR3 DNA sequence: TGTGCCAGCAGCCCCCCGGACTGGAACAGGCGATACCAAGAGACCCAGTACTTC. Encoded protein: CASSPPDWNRRYQETQYF.

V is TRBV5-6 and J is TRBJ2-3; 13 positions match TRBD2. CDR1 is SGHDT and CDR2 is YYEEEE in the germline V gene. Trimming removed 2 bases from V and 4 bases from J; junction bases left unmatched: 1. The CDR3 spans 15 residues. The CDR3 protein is CASSFGLAGADTQYF. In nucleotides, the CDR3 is TGTGCCAGCAGCTTCGGACTAGCGGGGGCAGATACGCAGTATTTT.

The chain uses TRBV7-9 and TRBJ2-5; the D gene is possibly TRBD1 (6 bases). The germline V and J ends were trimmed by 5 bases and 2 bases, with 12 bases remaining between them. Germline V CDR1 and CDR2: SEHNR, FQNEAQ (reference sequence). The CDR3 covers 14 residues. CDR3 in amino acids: CASSPGQKQETQYF. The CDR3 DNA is TGTGCCAGCAGCCCCGGACAGAAGCAAGAGACCCAGTACTTC. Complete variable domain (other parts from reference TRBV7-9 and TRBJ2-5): DTGVSQNPRHKITKRGQNVTFRCDPISEHNRLYWYRQTLGQGPEFLTYFQNEAQLEKSRLLSDRFSAERPKGSFSTLEIQRTEQGDSAMYLCASSPGQKQETQYFGPGTRLLVL.

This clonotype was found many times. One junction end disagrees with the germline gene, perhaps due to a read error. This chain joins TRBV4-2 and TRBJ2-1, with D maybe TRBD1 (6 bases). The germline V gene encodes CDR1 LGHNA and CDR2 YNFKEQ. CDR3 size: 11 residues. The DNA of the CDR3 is TGCGCCAGCAGCCAGGGGAATGAGCAGTTCTTC. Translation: CASSQGNEQFF.